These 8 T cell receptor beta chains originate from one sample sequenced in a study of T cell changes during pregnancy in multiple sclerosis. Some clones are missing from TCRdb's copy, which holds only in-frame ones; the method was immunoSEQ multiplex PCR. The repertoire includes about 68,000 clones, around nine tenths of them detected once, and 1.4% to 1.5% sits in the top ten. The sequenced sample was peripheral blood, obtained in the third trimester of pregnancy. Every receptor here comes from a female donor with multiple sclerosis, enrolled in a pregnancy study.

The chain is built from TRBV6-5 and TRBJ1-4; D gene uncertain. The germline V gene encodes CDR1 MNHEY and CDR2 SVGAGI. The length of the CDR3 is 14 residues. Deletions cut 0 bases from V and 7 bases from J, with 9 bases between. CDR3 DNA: TGTGCCAGCAGTTACTCAAAGATCAGTGAAAAACTGTTTTTT. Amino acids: CASSYSKISEKLFF.

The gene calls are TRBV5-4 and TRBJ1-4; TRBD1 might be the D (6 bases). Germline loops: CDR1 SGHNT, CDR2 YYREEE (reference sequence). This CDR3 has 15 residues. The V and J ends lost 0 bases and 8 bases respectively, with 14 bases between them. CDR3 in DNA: TGTGCCAGCAGCTTGGATCAGGGGTCGGTGGAAAAACTGTTTTTT. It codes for CASSLDQGSVEKLFF.

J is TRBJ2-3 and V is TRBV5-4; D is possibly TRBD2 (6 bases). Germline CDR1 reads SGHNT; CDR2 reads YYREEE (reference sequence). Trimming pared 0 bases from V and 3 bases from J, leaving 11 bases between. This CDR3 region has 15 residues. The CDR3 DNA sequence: TGTGCCAGCAGCTTGGATAGGGGACTGACAGATACGCAGTATTTT. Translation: CASSLDRGLTDTQYF.

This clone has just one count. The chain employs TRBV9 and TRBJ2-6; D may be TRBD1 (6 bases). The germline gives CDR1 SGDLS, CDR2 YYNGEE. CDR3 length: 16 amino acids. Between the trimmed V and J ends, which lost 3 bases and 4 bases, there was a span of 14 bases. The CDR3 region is CASSGDPDRGANVLTF. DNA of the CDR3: TGTGCCAGCAGCGGAGATCCCGACAGGGGGGCCAACGTCCTGACTTTC.

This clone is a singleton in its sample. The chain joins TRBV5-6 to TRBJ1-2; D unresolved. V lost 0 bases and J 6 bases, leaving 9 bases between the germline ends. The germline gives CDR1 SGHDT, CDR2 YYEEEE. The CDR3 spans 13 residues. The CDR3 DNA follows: TGTGCCAGCAGCTTGGTAGTTCAAGATGGCTACACCTTC. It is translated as CASSLVVQDGYTF.

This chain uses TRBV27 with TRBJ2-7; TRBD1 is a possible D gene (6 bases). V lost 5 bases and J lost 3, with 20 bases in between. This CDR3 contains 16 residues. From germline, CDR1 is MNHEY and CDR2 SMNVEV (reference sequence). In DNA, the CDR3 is TGTGCCAGCAGTCTACACTCAGGGGTGGCCCACTACGAGCAGTACTTC. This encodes CASSLHSGVAHYEQYF.

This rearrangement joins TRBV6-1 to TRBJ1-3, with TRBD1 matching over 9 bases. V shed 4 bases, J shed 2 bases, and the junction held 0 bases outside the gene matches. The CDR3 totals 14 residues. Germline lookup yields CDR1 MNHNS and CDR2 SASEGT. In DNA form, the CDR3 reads TGTGCCAGCAGTGGGACAGGGGCTGGAAACACCATATATTTT. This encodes CASSGTGAGNTIYF.

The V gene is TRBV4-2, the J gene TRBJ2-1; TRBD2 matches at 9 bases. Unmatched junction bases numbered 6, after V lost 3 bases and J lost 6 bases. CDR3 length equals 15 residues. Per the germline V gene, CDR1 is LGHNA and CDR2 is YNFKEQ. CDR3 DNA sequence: TGTGCCAGCAGCCATAGTAGCGGGGGCCCCAATGAGCAGTTCTTC. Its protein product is CASSHSSGGPNEQFF.